The source of this T cell receptor (beta chain) is a study of blood T cell repertoires in COVID-19. Only in-frame clones appear in the TCRdb table, and some are missing; sequencing was by immunoSEQ multiplex PCR. The sample has 25,000 to 30,000 clones, less than 80% seen once. This CDR3 spans 17 amino acids. J lost 6 bases, V lost 4 bases, and 17 bases had no gene match. CDR1 is KGHSH and CDR2 is LQKENI in the germline V gene. This clone was recorded once. The source material was peripheral blood. The receptor was isolated from a boy between 2 and 10 years old with active or convalescent COVID-19. V and J are TRBV18 and TRBJ2-5; the match to TRBD2 covers 7 bases. This CDR3 is CASSRLYRGGIRKTQYF. CDR3 nucleotides: TGTGCCAGCTCACGCCTCTACCGCGGGGGAATTCGGAAGACCCAGTACTTC.